One and the same sample provided the 29 T cell receptor beta chains below, sequenced in a study of blood T cells in healthy people across ages. A second PCR of about 7 to 12 cycles used a sample-barcoded 5' primer and a J-beta primer mix. One entry per CDR3 protein results from TCRdb running MiXCR on the 5' RACE reads. This sample has hundreds of thousands of distinct CDR3 sequences; around 36% occur once, and the top ten carry approximately 13%. Sequenced material: blood. These receptors originate from a man younger than 35 in good health.

The J gene is TRBJ1-5, the V gene TRBV6-1; 8 nucleotides line up with TRBD1. Germline loops: CDR1 MNHNS, CDR2 SASEGT. Trimming took 6 bases from V and 1 from J; bases not matched to a gene: 2. There are 14 residues in the CDR3. The CDR3 spells CASRDRESNQPQHF. In nucleotides, the CDR3 is TGTGCCAGCAGGGACAGGGAAAGCAATCAGCCCCAGCATTTT.

The chain carries TRBV6-1 and TRBJ2-1; no firm D call. With 11 bases removed from V and 7 bases from J, the gap between germline ends came to 12 bases. The CDR3 runs to 11 residues. Germline V gene lookup returns CDR1 MNHNS and CDR2 SASEGT. CDR3 bases: TGTGCCCACGGAGCAATTAATGAGCAGTTCTTC. It yields the protein CAHGAINEQFF.

This clonotype was seen repeatedly, ten times or more. The genes are TRBV20-1 and TRBJ1-4, with 7 bases that match TRBD1. J was trimmed by 6 bases and V by 1 base; bases with no gene match: 8. Per the germline V gene, CDR1 is DFQATT and CDR2 is SNEGSKA (reference sequence). This CDR3 has 15 amino acids. This chain's CDR3 is CSARGAGQLYEKLFF. DNA of the CDR3: TGCAGTGCTAGAGGAGCGGGACAGTTATATGAAAAACTGTTTTTT.

The chain employs TRBV28 and TRBJ1-2; D is unclear. V was trimmed by 1 base and J by 3 bases, leaving 12 bases between them. Germline V CDR1 and CDR2: MDHEN, SYDVKM. The CDR3 covers 15 residues. The CDR3 loop is CASSLSLGMHYGYTF. Written as DNA, the CDR3 is TGTGCCAGCAGTTTATCCTTAGGGATGCACTATGGCTACACCTTC.

This clonotype was seen only a few times. The J gene is TRBJ2-5, the V gene TRBV5-1; D is unclear. CDR3 length: 13 residues. V was shortened by 4 bases and J by 11 bases, with 18 bases between the two germline ends. Germline assignment: CDR1 SGHRS and CDR2 YFSETQ. The CDR3 DNA reads TGCGCCAGCAGCCCACTTGGGTTCAATGAGCAGTACTTC. This sequence encodes CASSPLGFNEQYF.

The chain combines TRBV5-5 with TRBJ1-1; unclear D gene. Germline values: CDR1 SGHKS, CDR2 YYEKEE (reference sequence). Trimming removed 4 bases at V and 1 base at J, with 14 bases between. CDR3 length: 15 residues. CDR3 in DNA: TGTGCCAGCAGCCTTCACGCCGGCCCGAACACTGAAGCTTTCTTT. It codes for CASSLHAGPNTEAFF.

This clonotype was recorded many times. CDR3 amino acids: CASSCRTGDNEQYF. Here the CDR3 DNA reads TGTGCCAGCAGCTGCCGGACAGGGGACAATGAGCAGTACTTC. The rearrangement links TRBV5-7 to TRBJ2-5; 9 bases match TRBD1. TRBV5-7 is an ORF; its function is uncertain. The trim removed 3 bases at V and 11 bases at J, leaving 11 bases unmatched. The CDR3 spans 14 residues.

This sequence joins TRBV20-1 and TRBJ1-4, with 7 bases matching TRBD1. The CDR3 has 20 amino acids. With V trimmed by 0 bases and J by 6 bases, 22 bases remained unmatched. CDR1 and CDR2 (germline): DFQATT, SNEGSKA (reference sequence). The CDR3 sequence is CSARDRGQRAWSPYDEKLFF. CDR3 sequence (DNA): TGCAGTGCTAGAGATAGGGGACAGAGAGCGTGGTCCCCTTATGATGAAAAACTGTTTTTT.

The gene calls are TRBV6-5 and TRBJ1-1; possibly TRBD1 for D (5 bases). The V and J ends lost 7 bases and 5 bases respectively, with 20 bases between them. The CDR3 is 15 residues long. CDR1 and CDR2 from the germline V gene are MNHEY and SVGAGI. In nucleotides, the CDR3 is TGTGCCAGCACAGCAACTCCGGGACTGGGGACTGAAGCTTTCTTT. This translates into CASTATPGLGTEAFF.

This clonotype was observed a handful of times. The chain recombines TRBV5-5 with TRBJ1-1, with D unclear. The germline gives CDR1 SGHKS, CDR2 YYEKEE (reference sequence). This CDR3 has 13 residues. Trimming removed 3 bases at V and 4 bases at J, with 10 bases between. Here the CDR3 reads CASSWGTGTEAFF. The CDR3, as DNA: TGTGCCAGCAGCTGGGGTACGGGCACTGAAGCTTTCTTT.

Turning to this clonotype: A much larger clone differs from this one at a single base, so this may be a read error. The chain uses TRBV20-1 and TRBJ2-5, with 11 bases fitting TRBD2. CDR1 and CDR2 (germline): DFQATT, SNEGSKA (reference sequence). The CDR3 is 14 amino acids. This CDR3 is CRATLAGGLKTQYF. In DNA, the CDR3 is TGCAGGGCAACCTTAGCGGGGGGGCTAAAGACCCAGTACTTC.

The rearrangement links TRBV7-2 to TRBJ2-1; 14 bases are a match to TRBD2. The CDR3 length is 17 residues. Germline lookup yields CDR1 SGHTA and CDR2 FQGNSA. The V segment lost 5 bases and the J segment 8 bases; nucleotides outside the gene matches: 11. Here the CDR3 DNA reads TGTGCCAGCAGCCCGGGACTAGCGGGGGTCTCAGGGGATGAGCAGTTCTTC. Translated: CASSPGLAGVSGDEQFF.

Only a few counts were recorded for this clonotype. The chain carries TRBV21-1 and TRBJ2-7. TRBV21-1 is a known pseudogene. The CDR3 has 10 residues. CDR3 DNA: TGTGCCAGCAGCAAAGTAGGGCAGTACTTC. It translates to CASSKVGQYF.

Worth noting for this clonotype: A read error may explain this, as a much larger clone is one base away. The rearrangement links TRBV20-1 to TRBJ2-1; D could derive from TRBD1 or TRBD2 (5 bases each). The germline V gene encodes CDR1 DFQATT and CDR2 SNEGSKA (reference sequence). The germline V and J ends were trimmed by 7 bases and 10 bases, with 20 bases remaining between them. This CDR3 comprises 13 residues. The CDR3 DNA sequence: TGCAGTGTGAAGGGCCCTGGGACGGGGGAGCAGTTCTTC. This encodes CSVKGPGTGEQFF.

In its sample, this clonotype was seen a few times. The chain recombines TRBV12-3 or TRBV12-4 with TRBJ2-4, with D uncertain. This CDR3 is built from 14 residues. The V and J ends lost 4 bases and 3 bases respectively, with 10 bases between them. CDR3 amino acids: CASSSAWVKNIQYF. The CDR3 region has the DNA TGTGCCAGCAGTTCCGCATGGGTCAAAAACATTCAGTACTTC.

J is TRBJ1-3 and V is TRBV20-1, with 8 bases aligning to TRBD1. Germline V gene lookup returns CDR1 DFQATT and CDR2 SNEGSKA (reference sequence). There are 15 residues in the CDR3. V was clipped by 6 bases and J by 4 bases; unmatched bases: 11. The chain's CDR3 is CSAGQGGEKGNTIYF. The CDR3 region has the DNA TGCAGTGCCGGACAGGGAGGGGAGAAAGGAAACACCATATATTTT.

As regards this clonotype: A read error is possible here, since a much larger clone lies one base away. V usage is TRBV7-2 and J usage is TRBJ2-3, with D perhaps being TRBD1 or TRBD2 (5 bases each). Looked up from germline, CDR1 is SGHTA and CDR2 is FQGNSA. Trimming cost V 1 base and J 4 bases, with 12 bases left between them. CDR3 length: 15 residues. The CDR3 DNA follows: TGTGCCAGCAGCTTAGGGGGGTTACGCGCAGATACGCAGTATTTT. As protein: CASSLGGLRADTQYF.

Comment on this clonotype: The junction does not match germline at one end; this may be a read error. The chain uses TRBV5-1 and TRBJ1-2; 7 bases are shared with TRBD1. Germline values: CDR1 SGHRS, CDR2 YFSETQ. The CDR3 runs 16 residues. The CDR3 protein is CASSRTGQGGENGYTF. The CDR3 coding sequence is TGCGCCAGCTCCCGAACAGGGCAGGGGGGGGAAAATGGTTACACCTTC. The full variable domain, rest sourced from reference TRBV5-1 and TRBJ1-2, is KAGVTQTPRYLIKTRGQQVTLSCSPISGHRSVSWYQQTPGQGLQFLFEYFSETQRNKGNFPGRFSGRQFSNSRSEMNVSTLELGDSALYLCASSRTGQGGENGYTFGSGTRLTVV.

Regarding this clonotype: A read error may be the cause here, since a much bigger clone is one base away. The genes are TRBV5-1 and TRBJ2-7, with 8 nucleotides matching TRBD1. The germline V gene has CDR1 SGHRS and CDR2 YFSETQ. This CDR3 contains 15 residues. With 4 bases clipped from V and 7 bases from J, the junction kept 13 bases outside the gene matches. The CDR3 DNA sequence: TGCGCCAGCAGCGATAGACAGGGGATGAGCAATGAGCAGTACTTC. Translated, it gives CASSDRQGMSNEQYF.

This chain links TRBV12-3 or TRBV12-4 with TRBJ2-5; 11 bases are shared with TRBD2. This CDR3 is built from 15 residues. The CDR3: CPGRTSGGRQETQYF. As DNA, the CDR3 is TGTCCCGGCAGAACTAGCGGGGGACGCCAAGAGACCCAGTACTTC.

The V gene is TRBV12-3 or TRBV12-4, the J gene TRBJ2-5, with 11 bases identical to TRBD2. This CDR3 has 14 residues. After removal of 10 bases from V and 5 bases from J, the junction contained 9 bases not matched to a gene. Here the CDR3 reads CATALAGGEETQYF. The CDR3 DNA follows: TGTGCCACCGCTCTAGCGGGGGGCGAGGAGACCCAGTACTTC.

The V and J genes are TRBV10-3 and TRBJ1-1, with D hard to call. This CDR3 has 11 residues. Germline loops: CDR1 ENHRY, CDR2 SYGVKD. V was trimmed by 8 bases and J by 1 base, leaving 5 bases between them. In DNA form, the CDR3 reads TGTGCCATCGGCAAGAACACTGAAGCTTTCTTT. It is translated as CAIGKNTEAFF.

The chain recombines TRBV5-5 with TRBJ1-1; D remains ambiguous. This CDR3 is built from 14 residues. Germline V lookup: CDR1 SGHKS, CDR2 YYEKEE (reference sequence). With 4 bases removed from V and 0 bases from J, the gap between germline ends came to 10 bases. The chain's CDR3 is CASSVGAMNTEAFF. For the CDR3, the DNA is TGTGCCAGCAGCGTTGGCGCCATGAACACTGAAGCTTTCTTT.

This clonotype was seen only a few times. The genes are TRBV27 and TRBJ1-1; D is perhaps TRBD1 (6 bases). CDR1 is MNHEY, CDR2 SMNVEV, per germline (reference sequence). The CDR3 loop spans 16 amino acids. V lost 4 bases, J lost 0 bases, and 15 bases lay in between. The CDR3 DNA reads as TGTGCCAGCAGTTCGACAGGTTACAGCATGAACACTGAAGCTTTCTTT. Encoded protein: CASSSTGYSMNTEAFF.

This clonotype occurred a few times. The chain is built from TRBV4-3 and TRBJ2-1, with 10 bases fitting TRBD2. Germline values: CDR1 LGHNA, CDR2 YSLEER. The CDR3 runs to 16 residues. V was pared by 1 base and J by 6 bases, with 6 bases of the junction left unmatched. The CDR3 bases are TGCGCCAGCAGCCAAGGGAGCGGGGGGGCCTTCAATGAGCAGTTCTTC. Residues: CASSQGSGGAFNEQFF.

This clonotype was detected only a few times. The chain has TRBV4-1 and TRBJ2-3, with 9 bases aligning to TRBD2. The CDR3 covers 15 residues. The trim removed 1 base at V and 5 bases at J, leaving 4 bases unmatched. The germline gives CDR1 MGHRA, CDR2 YSYEKL. CDR3 residues: CASSQGSGGVDTQYF. The DNA for the CDR3 is TGCGCCAGCAGCCAAGGTAGCGGGGGCGTAGATACGCAGTATTTT.

The chain has TRBV21-1 and TRBJ2-3. TRBV21-1 is classified as a pseudogene. CDR3 length equals 11 residues. The CDR3 sequence: CASSNAPLQYF. CDR3 nucleotides: TGTGCCAGCAGCAACGCCCCGTTGCAGTATTTT.

J is TRBJ2-5 and V is TRBV4-3; tentatively, D is TRBD2 (5 bases). Germline assignment: CDR1 LGHNA and CDR2 YSLEER. This CDR3 contains 16 residues. Trimming shortened V by 0 bases and J by 5 bases, and 16 bases separated the two germline ends. The CDR3 DNA sequence: TGCGCCAGCAGCCAAGATTTACTCACATCGGGGGAGACCCAGTACTTC. Protein product: CASSQDLLTSGETQYF.

The chain links TRBV7-2 to TRBJ2-4; D possibly corresponds to TRBD2 (7 bases). V gave up 7 bases and J gave up 8 bases, with 21 bases separating them. This CDR3 comprises 15 residues. The germline V gene has CDR1 SGHTA and CDR2 FQGNSA. The CDR3 region has the DNA TGTGCCAGCACCCTCCGGTTGGCGGGGGCCGACATTCAGTACTTC. The encoded protein is CASTLRLAGADIQYF.